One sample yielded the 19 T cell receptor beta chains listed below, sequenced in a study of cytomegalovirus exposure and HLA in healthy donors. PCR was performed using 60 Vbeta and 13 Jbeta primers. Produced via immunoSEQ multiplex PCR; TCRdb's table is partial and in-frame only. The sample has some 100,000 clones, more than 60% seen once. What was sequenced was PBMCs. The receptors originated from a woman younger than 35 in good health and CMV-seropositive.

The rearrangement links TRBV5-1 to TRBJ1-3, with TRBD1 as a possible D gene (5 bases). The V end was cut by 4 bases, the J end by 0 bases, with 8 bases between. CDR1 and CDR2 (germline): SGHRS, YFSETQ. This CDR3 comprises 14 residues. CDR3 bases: TGCGCCAGCAGCCTGGACAACTCTGGAAACACCATATATTTT. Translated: CASSLDNSGNTIYF.

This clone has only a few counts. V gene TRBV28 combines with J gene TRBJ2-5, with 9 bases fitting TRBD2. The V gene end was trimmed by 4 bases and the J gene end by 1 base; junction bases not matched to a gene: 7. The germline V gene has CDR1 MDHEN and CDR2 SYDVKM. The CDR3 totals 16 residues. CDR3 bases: TGTGCCAGCAGTTCCCCCTCGCGGGAGGGCCAAGAGACCCAGTACTTC. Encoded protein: CASSSPSREGQETQYF. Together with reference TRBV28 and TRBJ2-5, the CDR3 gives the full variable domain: DVKVTQSSRYLVKRTGEKVFLECVQDMDHENMFWYRQDPGLGLRLIYFSYDVKMKEKGDIPEGYSVSREKKERFSLILESASTNQTSMYLCASSSPSREGQETQYFGPGTRLLVL.

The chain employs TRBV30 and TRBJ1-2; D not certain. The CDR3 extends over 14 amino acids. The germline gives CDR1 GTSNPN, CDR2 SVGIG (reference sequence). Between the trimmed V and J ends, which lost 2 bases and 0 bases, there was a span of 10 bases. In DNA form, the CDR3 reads TGTGCCTGGAGTCCAGGATCGGCTAACTATGGCTACACCTTC. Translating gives CAWSPGSANYGYTF.

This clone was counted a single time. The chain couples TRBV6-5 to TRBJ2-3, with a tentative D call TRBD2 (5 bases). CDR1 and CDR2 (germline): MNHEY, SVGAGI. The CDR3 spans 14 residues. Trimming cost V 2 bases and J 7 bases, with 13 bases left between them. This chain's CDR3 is CASSYERSGYTQYF. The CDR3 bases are TGTGCCAGCAGTTACGAGCGGTCTGGTTATACGCAGTATTTT.

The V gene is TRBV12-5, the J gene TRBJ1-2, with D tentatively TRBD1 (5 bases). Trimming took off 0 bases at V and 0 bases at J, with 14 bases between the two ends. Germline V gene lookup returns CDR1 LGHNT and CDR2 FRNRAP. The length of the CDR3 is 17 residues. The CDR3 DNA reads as TGTGCTAGTGGTTTGGTAGTGACAGCCACTCCTAACTATGGCTACACCTTC. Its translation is CASGLVVTATPNYGYTF.

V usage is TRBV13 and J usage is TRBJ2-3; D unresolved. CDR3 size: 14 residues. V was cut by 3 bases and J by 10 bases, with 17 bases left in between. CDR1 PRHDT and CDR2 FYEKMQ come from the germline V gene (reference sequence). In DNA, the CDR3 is TGTGCCAGCAGCTTTTACTTTTACCGCTCGCCGCAGTATTTT. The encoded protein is CASSFYFYRSPQYF.

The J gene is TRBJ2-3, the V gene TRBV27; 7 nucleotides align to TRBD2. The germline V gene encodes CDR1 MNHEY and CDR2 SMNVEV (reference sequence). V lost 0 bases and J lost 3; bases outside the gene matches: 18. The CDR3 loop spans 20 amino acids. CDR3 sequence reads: CASSLSLRGTAPMGTDTQYF. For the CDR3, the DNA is TGTGCCAGCAGTTTATCGTTGCGGGGGACCGCGCCTATGGGGACAGATACGCAGTATTTT.

Here the CDR3 reads CASSPARTGPRTDTQYF. Here the CDR3 DNA reads TGCGCCAGCAGCCCGGCACGGACAGGGCCCCGCACAGATACGCAGTATTTT. V is TRBV5-1 and J is TRBJ2-3, with TRBD1 matching 8 bases. The CDR3 loop spans 17 amino acids. CDR1 SGHRS and CDR2 YFSETQ come from the germline V gene. The V segment lost 4 bases and the J segment 1 base; nucleotides outside the gene matches: 11.

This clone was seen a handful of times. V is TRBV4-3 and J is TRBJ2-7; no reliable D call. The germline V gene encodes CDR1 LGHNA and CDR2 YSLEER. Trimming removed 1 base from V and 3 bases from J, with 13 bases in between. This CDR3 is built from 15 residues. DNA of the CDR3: TGCGCCAGCAGCCAAGTAGTTGCGGCGGACTACGAGCAGTACTTC. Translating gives CASSQVVAADYEQYF.

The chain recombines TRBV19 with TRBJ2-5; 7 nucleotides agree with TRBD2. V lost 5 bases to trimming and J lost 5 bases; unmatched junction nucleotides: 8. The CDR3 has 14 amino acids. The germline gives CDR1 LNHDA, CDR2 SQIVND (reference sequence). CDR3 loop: CASSFAGDSETQYF. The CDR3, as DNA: TGTGCCAGTAGTTTTGCGGGAGATAGTGAGACCCAGTACTTC. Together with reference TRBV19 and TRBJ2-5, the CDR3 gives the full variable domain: DGGITQSPKYLFRKEGQNVTLSCEQNLNHDAMYWYRQDPGQGLRLIYYSQIVNDFQKGDIAEGYSVSREKKESFPLTVTSAQKNPTAFYLCASSFAGDSETQYFGPGTRLLVL.

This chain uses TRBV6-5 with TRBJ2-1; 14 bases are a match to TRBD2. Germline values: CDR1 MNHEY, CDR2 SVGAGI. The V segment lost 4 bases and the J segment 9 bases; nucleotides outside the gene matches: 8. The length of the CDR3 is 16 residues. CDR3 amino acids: CASSFTGLAGASEQFF. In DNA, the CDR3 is TGTGCCAGCAGTTTCACGGGACTAGCGGGAGCGTCTGAGCAGTTCTTC.

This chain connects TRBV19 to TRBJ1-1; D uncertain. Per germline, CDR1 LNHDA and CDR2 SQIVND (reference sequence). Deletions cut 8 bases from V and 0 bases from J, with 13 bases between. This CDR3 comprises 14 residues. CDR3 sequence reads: CASRGRVLNTEAFF. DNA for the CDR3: TGTGCCAGTCGGGGTAGGGTACTGAACACTGAAGCTTTCTTT.

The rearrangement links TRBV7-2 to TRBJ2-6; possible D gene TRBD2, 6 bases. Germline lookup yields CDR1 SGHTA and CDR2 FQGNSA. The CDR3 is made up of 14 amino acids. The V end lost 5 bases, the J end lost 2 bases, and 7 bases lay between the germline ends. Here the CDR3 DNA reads TGTGCCAGCAGCGGGGGGACTGGGGCCAACGTCCTGACTTTC. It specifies CASSGGTGANVLTF.

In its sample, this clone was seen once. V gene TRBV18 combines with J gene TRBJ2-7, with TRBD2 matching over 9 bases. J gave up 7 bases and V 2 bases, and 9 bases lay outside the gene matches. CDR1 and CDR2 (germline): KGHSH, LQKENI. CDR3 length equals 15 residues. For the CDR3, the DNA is TGTGCCAGCTCACCAGGTAGCGGGAGTGTGGGGGAGCAGTACTTC. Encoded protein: CASSPGSGSVGEQYF.

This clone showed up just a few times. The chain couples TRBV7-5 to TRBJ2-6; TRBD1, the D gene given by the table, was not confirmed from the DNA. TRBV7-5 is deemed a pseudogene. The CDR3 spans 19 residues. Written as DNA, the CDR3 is TGTGTCAGAAGCTTAGCGGCCCGGACAGGGGAAGCTGGGGCCAACGTCCTGACTTTC. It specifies CVRSLAARTGEAGANVLTF.

The CDR3 here is CASTSHEQYF. The CDR3 DNA is TGTGCCAGCACTAGCCACGAGCAGTACTTC. The genes are TRBV2 and TRBJ2-7; possibly TRBD2 for D (5 bases). The germline V gene has CDR1 SNHLY and CDR2 FYNNEI. CDR3 length: 10 amino acids. Trimming pared 7 bases from V and 5 bases from J, leaving 6 bases between.

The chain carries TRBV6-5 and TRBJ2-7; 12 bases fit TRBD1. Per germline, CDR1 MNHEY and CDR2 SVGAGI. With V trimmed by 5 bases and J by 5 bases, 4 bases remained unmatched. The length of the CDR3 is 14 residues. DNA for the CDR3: TGTGCCAGCAGTCCCGGGACAGGGGGCAACGAGCAGTACTTC. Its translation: CASSPGTGGNEQYF.

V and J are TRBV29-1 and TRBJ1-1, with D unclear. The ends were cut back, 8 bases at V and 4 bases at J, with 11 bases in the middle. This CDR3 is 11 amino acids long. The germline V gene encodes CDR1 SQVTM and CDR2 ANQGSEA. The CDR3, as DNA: TGCAGCAACCAAGGACTCACTGAAGCTTTCTTT. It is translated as CSNQGLTEAFF.

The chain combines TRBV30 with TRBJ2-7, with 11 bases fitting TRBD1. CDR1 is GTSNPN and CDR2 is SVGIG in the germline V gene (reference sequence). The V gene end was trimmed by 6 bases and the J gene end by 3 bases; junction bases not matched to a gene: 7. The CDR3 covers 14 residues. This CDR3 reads CACHGQGAGYEQYF. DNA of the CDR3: TGTGCCTGCCACGGACAGGGGGCGGGCTACGAGCAGTACTTC.